This T cell receptor (beta chain) was captured in a study of T cells in Graves' hyperthyroidism and ophthalmopathy. This clonotype was seen at least ten times. The antigen is unknown. Researchers amplified the TCR beta CDR3 regions from RNA transcripts. First-round RT-PCR targeting the TCR CDR3 was performed with the HTBI primer set. TCRdb re-derived calls from the multiplex PCR reads in MiXCR, one entry per CDR3 protein. Of about 690,000 distinct CDR3 sequences listed, roughly a sixth are singletons. The V gene's germline CDR1 is MNHEY and CDR2 SVGAGI. This CDR3 region has 15 residues. J lost 7 bases, V lost 2 bases, and 5 bases had no gene match. Notes on the study in general: In blood, most of the thyroid clonotypes expanded above 0.001 were also present.

Calling Graves' hyperthyroidism stable meant ophthalmopathy did not progress within 18 months. Diagnoses used clinical symptoms, serum thyroxine and TRAb, thyroid ultrasound and orbital computed tomography. The PBMCs were taken from under 12 ml of fresh peripheral blood. Specimen: blood. The rearrangement joins TRBV6-5 to TRBJ2-2, with 9 bases matching TRBD1. This TCR came from a man aged 50 to 60 with Graves' hyperthyroidism. The CDR3 is CASSYQGTGLGELFF. The DNA for the CDR3 is TGTGCCAGCAGTTACCAAGGGACAGGGCTCGGGGAGCTGTTTTTT.